The 29 T cell receptor beta chains below were found in one sample sequenced in a study of cytomegalovirus exposure and HLA in healthy donors. Clones were read by immunoSEQ multiplex PCR, and TCRdb kept only the in-frame ones, dropping some. The table has some 320,000 clones, roughly 87% seen once; the top ten hold roughly 1.2%. Sequenced input: PBMCs. These receptors came from a woman aged 25 to 45 in good health and CMV-seropositive.

This chain links TRBV28 with TRBJ1-6, with D possibly being TRBD1 (6 bases). Looked up from germline, CDR1 is MDHEN and CDR2 is SYDVKM. Trimming removed 5 bases at V and 7 bases at J, with 18 bases between. CDR3 length equals 16 residues. CDR3 nucleotides: TGTGCCAGCAGTGTGATAGACAGGATAAGAAATTCACCCCTCCACTTT. Translated, it gives CASSVIDRIRNSPLHF.

The CDR3 DNA reads TGTGCCAGCAGTGAACAGCCTGGCTACACCTTC. It yields the protein CASSEQPGYTF. The gene calls are TRBV2 and TRBJ1-2, with no clear D. Germline assignment: CDR1 SNHLY and CDR2 FYNNEI. This CDR3 comprises 11 residues. V gave up 2 bases and J gave up 7 bases, with 5 bases separating them.

This chain links TRBV5-6 with TRBJ1-4; tentative D call: TRBD1 (5 bases). Germline V gene sequence: CDR1 SGHDT, CDR2 YYEEEE. This CDR3 is 13 amino acids long. V was clipped by 2 bases and J by 8 bases, with 10 bases between them. The CDR3 DNA is TGTGCCAGCAGCTTTGGCAGGACAGAAAAACTGTTTTTT. Translated, it gives CASSFGRTEKLFF.

This rearrangement joins TRBV5-4 to TRBJ1-2; 7 bases fit TRBD1. This CDR3 contains 16 residues. Germline V gives CDR1 SGHNT, CDR2 YYREEE (reference sequence). Trimming took 4 bases from V and 5 from J; bases not matched to a gene: 14. DNA for the CDR3: TGTGCCAGCAGCCCTAACCCGGGACAGATAACTTATGGCTACACCTTC. The encoded protein is CASSPNPGQITYGYTF.

The chain is built from TRBV6-1 and TRBJ1-3, with D tentatively TRBD1 (5 bases). Germline CDR1 is MNHNS and CDR2 is SASEGT. This CDR3 region has 15 residues. V was cut by 1 base and J by 6 bases, with 13 bases left in between. The CDR3 loop reads CASSEETATANTIYF. DNA of the CDR3: TGTGCCAGCAGTGAAGAGACAGCTACTGCAAACACCATATATTTT.

The V gene is TRBV19, the J gene TRBJ1-2; 9 bases fit TRBD1. The CDR3 has 17 residues. The germline V gene encodes CDR1 LNHDA and CDR2 SQIVND (reference sequence). Trimming cost V 3 bases and J 5 bases; bases outside gene matches: 13. The CDR3 here is CASSMIGQGKYFYGYTF. The CDR3 nucleotides are TGTGCCAGTAGTATGATTGGACAGGGGAAGTATTTTTATGGCTACACCTTC.

As DNA, the CDR3 is TGTGCCAGCAGCTCCCAGGAGAATCAGCCCCAGCATTTT. It translates to CASSSQENQPQHF. This chain joins TRBV7-6 and TRBJ1-5, with D uncertain. Germline V gene lookup returns CDR1 SGHVS and CDR2 FNYEAQ. Trimming removed 4 bases at V and 4 bases at J, with 8 bases between. The CDR3 consists of 13 residues.

The CDR3 protein is CASSHRLAGLNYEQYF. In DNA, the CDR3 is TGTGCCAGCAGTCATCGACTAGCGGGACTCAACTACGAGCAGTACTTC. This chain links TRBV27 with TRBJ2-7, with 11 bases matching TRBD2. CDR1 is MNHEY, CDR2 SMNVEV, per germline (reference sequence). The CDR3 runs to 16 residues. J lost 3 bases, V lost 5 bases, and 9 bases had no gene match.

The chain employs TRBV27 and TRBJ1-2; D is undetermined. CDR1 and CDR2 from the germline V gene are MNHEY and SMNVEV (reference sequence). This CDR3 contains 11 residues. Between the trimmed V and J ends, which lost 10 bases and 4 bases, there was a span of 10 bases. The CDR3 nucleotides read TGTGCCACCTTGGACGGCTATGGCTACACCTTC. It is translated as CATLDGYGYTF.

This clone was seen at least ten times. Other nucleotide sequences from this sample produce the same CDR3. The chain carries TRBV5-6 and TRBJ1-2; 8 nucleotides match TRBD1. The V and J ends lost 0 bases and 7 bases, in that order; junction bases with no gene match: 2. Per the germline V gene, CDR1 is SGHDT and CDR2 is YYEEEE. CDR3 length equals 13 residues. CDR3 amino acids: CASSLGQGSGYTF. The CDR3 region has the DNA TGTGCCAGCAGCTTGGGACAGGGGTCTGGCTACACCTTC.

The V call is TRBV30, the J call TRBJ1-1, with D possibly TRBD1 on 5 matching bases. V was pared by 4 bases and J by 0 bases, with 15 bases between. The CDR3 runs to 15 residues. From germline, CDR1 is GTSNPN and CDR2 SVGIG (reference sequence). Written as DNA, the CDR3 is TGTGCCTGGAAGGGGAGGGGATATTTGAACACTGAAGCTTTCTTT. Protein: CAWKGRGYLNTEAFF.

This sequence joins TRBV9 and TRBJ2-3; TRBD2 aligns across 9 bases. V was clipped by 0 bases and J by 4 bases; unmatched bases: 12. Germline V gene lookup returns CDR1 SGDLS and CDR2 YYNGEE. This CDR3 is 18 amino acids long. DNA of the CDR3: TGTGCCAGCAGCGTAGAAGGTTTAGCGGGGGCCCAGGCAGATACGCAGTATTTT. Protein product: CASSVEGLAGAQADTQYF.

This chain joins TRBV27 and TRBJ2-2; TRBD2 matches 8 bases. This CDR3 is 15 amino acids long. In germline, CDR1 is MNHEY, CDR2 SMNVEV (reference sequence). V lost 7 bases, J lost 1 base, and 5 bases stayed unmatched. CDR3 in amino acids: CASTSTSENTGELFF. The CDR3 coding sequence is TGTGCCAGCACGTCGACTAGCGAGAACACCGGGGAGCTGTTTTTT.

In its sample, this clone was seen a few times. The gene calls are TRBV7-6 and TRBJ2-2, with D possibly TRBD1 on 5 matching bases. The CDR3 is 14 residues long. With 2 bases removed from V and 5 bases from J, the gap between germline ends came to 9 bases. Germline CDR1 SGHVS, CDR2 FNYEAQ. The DNA for the CDR3 is TGTGCCAGCAGCTTACAGGGAAGAACCGGGGAGCTGTTTTTT. Translation: CASSLQGRTGELFF.

This chain joins TRBV15 and TRBJ2-2, with TRBD2 identical over 9 bases. This CDR3 comprises 17 residues. V was pared by 1 base and J by 4 bases, with 7 bases of the junction left unmatched. CDR1 is LNHNV and CDR2 is YYDKDF in the germline V gene (reference sequence). CDR3 protein: CATSRVSVAGVTGELFF. For the CDR3, the DNA is TGTGCCACCAGCAGAGTTTCCGTAGCGGGAGTCACCGGGGAGCTGTTTTTT.

This rearrangement joins TRBV29-1 to TRBJ2-1, with unresolved D. This CDR3 is 15 amino acids long. The germline V and J ends were trimmed by 5 bases and 10 bases, with 24 bases remaining between them. Germline V CDR1 and CDR2: SQVTM, ANQGSEA. CDR3 protein: CSVKPTGPYVGEQFF. DNA of the CDR3: TGCAGCGTTAAACCTACCGGGCCCTACGTAGGGGAGCAGTTCTTC.

The chain links TRBV6-1 to TRBJ2-7; 10 bases match TRBD2. V lost 8 bases to trimming and J lost 3 bases; unmatched junction nucleotides: 10. Germline lookup yields CDR1 MNHNS and CDR2 SASEGT. The CDR3 contains 15 residues. The CDR3 sequence: CASSDKLAGHYEQYF. DNA for the CDR3: TGTGCCAGCTCCGACAAACTAGCGGGGCACTACGAGCAGTACTTC.

This chain connects TRBV9 to TRBJ2-7, with 14 bases lining up with TRBD2. This CDR3 is built from 18 residues. Per germline, CDR1 SGDLS and CDR2 YYNGEE. V shed 4 bases and J 2 bases; nucleotides not matched to a gene: 11. This chain's CDR3 is CASSPGTSGGHTPYEQYF. The CDR3 DNA is TGTGCCAGCAGCCCTGGGACTAGCGGGGGCCATACCCCCTACGAGCAGTACTTC.

The V call is TRBV9, the J call TRBJ2-1, with D unresolved. CDR3 length: 14 amino acids. The V end was cut by 3 bases, the J end by 5 bases, with 12 bases between. The germline V gene encodes CDR1 SGDLS and CDR2 YYNGEE. The CDR3 sequence is CASSGKTGNNEQFF. The DNA for the CDR3 is TGTGCCAGCAGCGGAAAGACTGGGAACAATGAGCAGTTCTTC.

The chain has TRBV13 and TRBJ1-5, with D unresolved. V lost 3 bases to trimming and J lost 0 bases, with 6 bases between them. This CDR3 is built from 14 residues. The germline V gene encodes CDR1 PRHDT and CDR2 FYEKMQ (reference sequence). Here the CDR3 reads CASSFGSSNQPQHF. The DNA for the CDR3 is TGTGCCAGCAGCTTCGGGAGTAGCAATCAGCCCCAGCATTTT.

This chain links TRBV2 with TRBJ2-7; 13 bases are shared with TRBD2. The CDR3 extends over 15 amino acids. CDR1 is SNHLY, CDR2 FYNNEI, per germline. The trim removed 4 bases at V and 0 bases at J, leaving 0 bases unmatched. The CDR3 region is CASSGTSGGSYEQYF. The CDR3, as DNA: TGTGCCAGCAGTGGGACTAGCGGGGGCTCCTACGAGCAGTACTTC.

This chain uses TRBV5-1 with TRBJ2-1, with TRBD1 as a possible D gene (6 bases). Germline values: CDR1 SGHRS, CDR2 YFSETQ. The CDR3 spans 15 residues. V lost 0 bases, J lost 0 bases, and 7 bases lay in between. CDR3 nucleotides: TGCGCCAGCAGCTTGGTACAGGGCTCCTACAATGAGCAGTTCTTC. Protein: CASSLVQGSYNEQFF.

The J gene is TRBJ1-2, the V gene TRBV7-2, with 9 bases fitting TRBD1. This CDR3 region has 15 residues. The J segment lost 4 bases and the V segment lost 1 base, leaving 4 bases of the junction unmatched. CDR1 and CDR2 from the germline V gene are SGHTA and FQGNSA. CDR3 residues: CASSLGGQGAYGYTF. CDR3 in DNA: TGTGCCAGCAGCTTAGGGGGACAGGGCGCCTATGGCTACACCTTC. Supplemented by reference TRBV7-2 and TRBJ1-2, the full variable domain reads GAGVSQSPSNKVTEKGKDVELRCDPISGHTALYWYRQSLGQGLEFLIYFQGNSAPDKSGLPSDRFSAERTGGSVSTLTIQRTQQEDSAVYLCASSLGGQGAYGYTFGSGTRLTVV.

The chain is built from TRBV5-8 and TRBJ2-2; D uncertain. The V gene lost 0 bases and the J gene lost 6 bases, with 12 bases spanning the gap. Germline V gene sequence: CDR1 SGHTS, CDR2 YDEGEE. The CDR3 is 15 amino acids. CDR3 sequence reads: CASSLDPNLAGELFF. As DNA, the CDR3 is TGTGCCAGCAGCTTGGATCCGAACCTGGCCGGGGAGCTGTTTTTT. The full variable domain, its missing parts supplied by reference TRBV5-8 and TRBJ2-2, is EAGVTQSPTHLIKTRGQQATLRCSPISGHTSVYWYQQALGLGLQFLLWYDEGEERNRGNFPPRFSGRQFPNYSSELNVNALELEDSALYLCASSLDPNLAGELFFGEGSRLTVL.

The genes are TRBV5-1 and TRBJ2-7; TRBD1 agrees at 11 bases. The CDR3 contains 15 residues. Unmatched junction bases numbered 10, after V lost 6 bases and J lost 5 bases. CDR1 SGHRS and CDR2 YFSETQ come from the germline V gene. The CDR3 reads CASTPGQGAFNEQYF. The CDR3 region has the DNA TGCGCCAGCACCCCCGGACAGGGGGCGTTTAACGAGCAGTACTTC.

V is TRBV6-6 and J is TRBJ1-4, with D hard to call. The CDR3 sequence is 13 residues long. V lost 1 base and J lost 5, with 5 bases in between. The germline V gene encodes CDR1 MNHNY and CDR2 SVGAGI (reference sequence). The CDR3 protein is CASSYYGNEKLFF. In DNA, the CDR3 is TGTGCCAGCAGTTACTACGGGAATGAAAAACTGTTTTTT.

The chain joins TRBV27 to TRBJ2-5; 10 positions agree with TRBD2. CDR1 and CDR2 from the germline V gene are MNHEY and SMNVEV (reference sequence). This CDR3 spans 16 amino acids. V lost 6 bases to trimming and J lost 4 bases; unmatched junction nucleotides: 11. This CDR3 reads CASRASGRFVGETQYF. The CDR3 nucleotides are TGTGCCAGCAGGGCTAGCGGGAGATTTGTGGGAGAGACCCAGTACTTC.

V gene TRBV4-1 combines with J gene TRBJ2-7; TRBD2 might be the D (6 bases). Germline-derived CDR1 and CDR2 are MGHRA and YSYEKL. This CDR3 contains 15 residues. Trimming pared 2 bases from V and 6 bases from J, leaving 17 bases between. CDR3 in amino acids: CASSQIAASVSEQYF. In DNA form, the CDR3 reads TGCGCCAGCAGCCAAATAGCGGCCTCGGTCTCCGAGCAGTACTTC.

The rearrangement uses TRBV2 and TRBJ1-1, with no clear D. The V gene lost 7 bases and the J gene lost 1 base, with 13 bases spanning the gap. Per germline, CDR1 SNHLY and CDR2 FYNNEI. The CDR3 runs 14 residues. The CDR3 is CASKTGIPNTEAFF. CDR3 coding DNA: TGTGCCAGCAAGACCGGGATCCCGAACACTGAAGCTTTCTTT.